This record concerns one TCR beta chain sequence. Assay used: immunoSEQ multiplex PCR; TCRdb lists only in-frame clones, some missing. The sample lists approximately 54,000 clones; 70% to 90% were seen once. The CDR3 is 13 amino acids. The V gene lost 4 bases and the J gene lost 6 bases, with 12 bases spanning the gap. CDR1 and CDR2 from the germline V gene are SNHLY and FYNNEI. Indicated time point: baseline, week 1 (first vaccination visit). The treatment: pre-vaccination baseline after standard-of-care therapy. New WHO grade 3 or 4 astrocytomas that were IDH1-mutant and ATRX-lost had been found in donors. The source of the sample is a study of a mutant IDH1 vaccine in newly diagnosed glioma. Overall study: Patients previously underwent radiotherapy, temozolomide, or both, and most underwent both.

V usage is TRBV2 and J usage is TRBJ1-1, with a tentative D call TRBD1 (5 bases). Material: PBMCs, obtained from a glioma patient treated with radiotherapy, temozolomide or both. The source of this sequence is a man younger than 30 with glioma. In DNA form, the CDR3 reads TGTGCCAGCAGTGCGCAGGGTAAGGCTGAAGCTTTCTTT. Translation: CASSAQGKAEAFF.